Listed here are 18 T cell receptor beta chains from one sample, sequenced in a study of shared clonotypes between healthy human individuals. CD45RO negativity and positive selection for CCR7 defined naive CD8 cells, a population that excluded terminally differentiated effector memory CD45RA+ cells. TCRdb's table, derived via immunoSEQ multiplex PCR, lists solely in-frame clones and lacks some. Here the sample spans roughly 1,800,000 clones, about 95% being singletons. Specimen: naive CD8+ T cells sorted from blood. All receptors derive from a man aged 18-30 years in good health.

The chain uses TRBV4-3 and TRBJ2-2; D gene uncertain. CDR1 is LGHNA and CDR2 is YSLEER in the germline V gene. The CDR3 is 15 residues long. Deletions cut 5 bases from V and 4 bases from J, with 14 bases between. This CDR3 reads CASSYSSPGTGELFF. CDR3 sequence (DNA): TGCGCCAGCAGCTATAGTTCTCCGGGCACCGGGGAGCTGTTTTTT.

Turning to this clone: The same CDR3 can be traced to other DNA sequences in this sample. The chain employs TRBV29-1 and TRBJ2-7; D is undetermined. Between the trimmed V and J ends, which lost 0 bases and 1 base, there was a span of 7 bases. Germline loops: CDR1 SQVTM, CDR2 ANQGSEA. CDR3 length equals 13 residues. In DNA, the CDR3 is TGCAGCGTTGAAGATGCGAGTTCCTACGAGCAGTACTTC. Translated, it gives CSVEDASSYEQYF.

This clone has only one observation. The V gene is TRBV4-2, the J gene TRBJ2-5, with D possibly being TRBD2 (5 bases). The CDR3 contains 19 residues. Trimming left V 0 bases short and J 2 bases short, with 22 bases between. Germline V gene data show CDR1 as LGHNA and CDR2 as YNFKEQ. CDR3 in amino acids: CASSQDRTPLSGSQETQYF. DNA for the CDR3: TGTGCCAGCAGCCAAGATCGTACACCCCTCAGCGGTAGTCAAGAGACCCAGTACTTC.

For this clone: Other DNA sequences in this sample translate to the same CDR3. This chain uses TRBV5-4 with TRBJ2-7; D may be TRBD1 (6 bases). Trimming left V 5 bases short and J 4 bases short, with 13 bases between. The V gene's germline CDR1 is SGHNT and CDR2 YYREEE (reference sequence). The CDR3 has 13 residues. Here the CDR3 reads CASSLDSPYEQYF. DNA for the CDR3: TGTGCCAGCAGTCTGGACAGCCCTTACGAGCAGTACTTC.

V usage is TRBV9 and J usage is TRBJ1-6; a possible D gene is TRBD1 (6 bases). From germline, CDR1 is SGDLS and CDR2 YYNGEE. V gave up 4 bases and J gave up 7 bases, with 12 bases separating them. This CDR3 is built from 14 residues. The CDR3 DNA sequence: TGTGCCAGCAGCCTGGGGGGGGGCAATTCACCCCTCCACTTT. Translating gives CASSLGGGNSPLHF.

This chain connects TRBV6-4 to TRBJ1-5; 9 positions agree with TRBD1. Germline V gives CDR1 MRHNA, CDR2 SNTAGT. V gave up 0 bases and J gave up 3 bases; unmatched junction bases: 3. CDR3 size: 16 residues. CDR3 coding DNA: TGTGCCAGCAGTGACTCAGGGACAGGGATCAATCAGCCCCAGCATTTT. Translating gives CASSDSGTGINQPQHF.

The genes are TRBV28 and TRBJ2-2, with 10 bases lining up with TRBD2. This CDR3 region has 17 residues. The trim removed 3 bases at V and 4 bases at J, leaving 8 bases unmatched. Per the germline V gene, CDR1 is MDHEN and CDR2 is SYDVKM. DNA for the CDR3: TGTGCCAGCAGTTTTGCCCAGCGGGGGGGTCCCACCGGGGAGCTGTTTTTT. The encoded protein is CASSFAQRGGPTGELFF.

The chain links TRBV4-3 to TRBJ2-1; TRBD2 matches at 10 bases. The CDR3 extends over 17 amino acids. The germline CDR1 and CDR2 sequences are LGHNA and YSLEER. With V trimmed by 1 base and J by 5 bases, 8 bases remained unmatched. CDR3 coding DNA: TGCGCCAGCAGCCAAGCAAGCGGGAGGGCCCCCAACAATGAGCAGTTCTTC. Encoded protein: CASSQASGRAPNNEQFF.

This clone was observed at least ten times. The rearrangement joins TRBV7-9 to TRBJ2-2; 11 nucleotides match TRBD2. V lost 5 bases to trimming and J lost 6 bases; unmatched junction nucleotides: 5. Germline V gene sequence: CDR1 SEHNR, CDR2 FQNEAQ (reference sequence). This CDR3 has 15 amino acids. CDR3 in amino acids: CASSVLAGGSGELFF. Here the CDR3 DNA reads TGTGCCAGCAGCGTCCTAGCGGGGGGTTCCGGGGAGCTGTTTTTT.

This clone came up once. The V gene is TRBV7-6, the J gene TRBJ1-6, with 7 bases matching TRBD1. V gave up 2 bases and J gave up 6 bases; unmatched junction bases: 4. Germline V gene sequence: CDR1 SGHVS, CDR2 FNYEAQ. The CDR3 runs 15 residues. CDR3 region: CASSLRQGPNSPLHF. The CDR3 DNA follows: TGTGCCAGCAGCTTACGACAGGGACCTAATTCACCCCTCCACTTT.

CDR3 amino acids: CASDRGQPEAFF. The CDR3 DNA reads as TGTGCCAGCGACAGGGGGCAGCCTGAAGCTTTCTTT. The rearrangement links TRBV7-9 to TRBJ1-1; 10 bases align to TRBD1. With V trimmed by 8 bases and J by 6 bases, 3 bases remained unmatched. CDR1 and CDR2 (germline): SEHNR, FQNEAQ (reference sequence). This CDR3 region has 12 residues. Combining the CDR3 with reference TRBV7-9 and TRBJ1-1 gives the whole variable domain DTGVSQNPRHKITKRGQNVTFRCDPISEHNRLYWYRQTLGQGPEFLTYFQNEAQLEKSRLLSDRFSAERPKGSFSTLEIQRTEQGDSAMYLCASDRGQPEAFFGQGTRLTVV.

About this clone: Additional DNA sequences in this sample encode the identical CDR3. The rearrangement links TRBV9 to TRBJ2-3; 7 positions match TRBD1. Losses at the gene ends were 3 bases for V and 0 bases for J; bases not matched to a gene: 4. Germline V gives CDR1 SGDLS, CDR2 YYNGEE. This CDR3 is built from 15 residues. DNA of the CDR3: TGTGCCAGCAGCGATGGGACAGTGAGCACAGATACGCAGTATTTT. This sequence encodes CASSDGTVSTDTQYF. The full variable domain, completed using reference TRBV9 and TRBJ2-3, is DSGVTQTPKHLITATGQRVTLRCSPRSGDLSVYWYQQSLDQGLQFLIQYYNGEERAKGNILERFSAQQFPDLHSELNLSSLELGDSALYFCASSDGTVSTDTQYFGPGTRLTVL.

This clone was recorded once. This chain connects TRBV5-1 to TRBJ2-1, with D hard to call. The germline CDR1 and CDR2 sequences are SGHRS and YFSETQ. Trimming cost V 0 bases and J 3 bases, with 10 bases left between them. CDR3 length: 15 amino acids. This chain's CDR3 is CASSLDSRLYNEQFF. For the CDR3, the DNA is TGCGCCAGCAGCTTGGACAGCCGACTCTACAATGAGCAGTTCTTC.

The chain combines TRBV28 with TRBJ1-5; 7 positions agree with TRBD1. The CDR3 covers 15 residues. The germline V gene has CDR1 MDHEN and CDR2 SYDVKM. The V and J ends lost 3 bases and 4 bases, in that order; junction bases with no gene match: 6. This CDR3 is CASSLYTGVNQPQHF. For the CDR3, the DNA is TGTGCCAGCAGTTTGTATACAGGGGTAAATCAGCCCCAGCATTTT.

The chain joins TRBV27 to TRBJ1-5; D uncertain. With 10 bases removed from V and 0 bases from J, the gap between germline ends came to 13 bases. Germline V gives CDR1 MNHEY, CDR2 SMNVEV (reference sequence). The CDR3 sequence is 14 residues long. As DNA, the CDR3 is TGTGCCACCCGTCCCGGCGTTAGCAATCAGCCCCAGCATTTT. Its translation: CATRPGVSNQPQHF.

The chain combines TRBV10-1 with TRBJ2-7; D is perhaps TRBD2 (6 bases). Trimming removed 7 bases at V and 9 bases at J, with 22 bases between. Per germline, CDR1 WNHNN and CDR2 SYGVQD (reference sequence). The length of the CDR3 is 14 residues. The CDR3 region is CASIPGLGLPGQYF. In nucleotides, the CDR3 is TGCGCCAGCATCCCGGGACTGGGGTTGCCGGGGCAGTACTTC.

V is TRBV5-4 and J is TRBJ2-7; 10 bases match TRBD1. This CDR3 is built from 14 residues. Germline V gene lookup returns CDR1 SGHNT and CDR2 YYREEE (reference sequence). Germline trimming cut 4 bases from V and 5 bases from J; bases unmatched to any gene: 6. The CDR3 nucleotides are TGTGCCAGCAGCCAACCGGACAGGGGGGACGAGCAGTACTTC. The encoded protein is CASSQPDRGDEQYF. Full variable domain (missing parts from reference TRBV5-4 and TRBJ2-7): ETGVTQSPTHLIKTRGQQVTLRCSSQSGHNTVSWYQQALGQGPQFIFQYYREEENGRGNFPPRFSGLQFPNYSSELNVNALELDDSALYLCASSQPDRGDEQYFGPGTRLTVT.

This chain joins TRBV11-2 and TRBJ2-2; 8 bases match TRBD1. Germline V lookup: CDR1 SGHAT, CDR2 FQNNGV. The V segment lost 5 bases and the J segment 6 bases; nucleotides outside the gene matches: 8. There are 15 residues in the CDR3. In nucleotides, the CDR3 is TGTGCCAGCAGCCGACAGGGGAAAGGCGCCGGGGAGCTGTTTTTT. This gives the protein CASSRQGKGAGELFF.